This T cell receptor (beta chain) stems from a study of monozygotic twins with inflammatory bowel disease. From its re-call of the 5' RACE reads, TCRdb lists each CDR3 protein once, without DNA. This sample's clone table lists fewer than 550,000 distinct CDR3 sequences. CDR1 and CDR2 (germline): SEHNR, FQNEAQ (reference sequence). CDR3 length: 12 amino acids. The rearrangement uses TRBV7-9 and TRBJ1-4. The sequence came from a human donor with ulcerative colitis or Crohn's disease, or a healthy co-twin of an affected twin (not recorded which). The sequenced material came from blood. The CDR3: CASSFRNEKLFF.